This T cell receptor beta chain was sequenced during a study of shared clonotypes between healthy human individuals. Whole-study context: Donors, aged 18 to 49, were a couple of women and a few men.

The assay was immunoSEQ multiplex PCR, and TCRdb's table has in-frame clones only and misses some. Of some 500,000 clones in the sample, less than 96% were seen once. The V and J ends lost 5 bases and 3 bases, in that order; junction bases with no gene match: 11. Germline V gene data show CDR1 as MDHEN and CDR2 as SYDVKM. The CDR3 consists of 16 residues. The sequence derives from a woman in her twenties or thirties in good health. V gene TRBV28 combines with J gene TRBJ2-7; 9 positions agree with TRBD1. Sequences were obtained from naive CD4+ T cells sorted from blood. Indicated subset: CD45RA+ positively selected. CDR3: CASSPPGTGLSYEQYF. The CDR3 DNA reads as TGTGCCAGCAGTCCCCCCGGGACAGGGCTTAGCTACGAGCAGTACTTC.